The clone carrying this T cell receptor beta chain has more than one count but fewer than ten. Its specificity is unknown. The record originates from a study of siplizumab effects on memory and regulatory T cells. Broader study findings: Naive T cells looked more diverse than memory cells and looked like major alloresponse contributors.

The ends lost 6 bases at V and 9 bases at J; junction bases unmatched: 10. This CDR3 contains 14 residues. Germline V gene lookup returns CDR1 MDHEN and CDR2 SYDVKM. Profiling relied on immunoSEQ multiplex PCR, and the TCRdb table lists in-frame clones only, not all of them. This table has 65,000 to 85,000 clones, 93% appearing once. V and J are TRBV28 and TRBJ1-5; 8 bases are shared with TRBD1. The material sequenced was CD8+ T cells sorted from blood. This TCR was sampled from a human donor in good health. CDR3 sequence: CASSRTGSLGPQHF. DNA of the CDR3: TGTGCCAGCAGCCGGACAGGGAGTTTGGGGCCCCAGCATTTT.